Described below is a single TCR beta chain sequence and its context. Its antigen is not identified. The sample has other DNA sequences that encode this CDR3 too. Each subset's genomic DNA was shared equally among a number of immunoSEQ plates. How the authors handled the data: As immunoSEQ supplied junction-only sequences (without quality scores), filtering differed. The method was immunoSEQ multiplex PCR; TCRdb's version includes in-frame clones alone and lacks a portion of them. The V and J calls and clone size come from that table; D and trimming were worked out from the DNA. This table holds about 2 million clones, approximately 95% found once. Trimming at V came to 5 bases and at J to 6 bases, leaving 6 bases not matched to a gene. The germline gives CDR1 SNHLY, CDR2 FYNNEI. CDR3 size: 15 residues. CD45RA+ naive and CD45RA-negative memory subsets were separated from CD4+ cells. This sample stems from a study of shared clonotypes between healthy human individuals.

Whole-study findings and limits: Naive subsets generally exceeded memory subsets in estimated richness.

The chain combines TRBV2 with TRBJ2-3; 12 bases fit TRBD2. Input material: naive CD4+ T cells sorted from blood. Subset denoted: CD45RA+ positively selected. This TCR derives from a man between 18 and 29 years old in good health. For the CDR3, the DNA is TGTGCCAGCAGTTCTCTAGCGGGGGGGCCGGATACGCAGTATTTT. Encoded protein: CASSSLAGGPDTQYF.